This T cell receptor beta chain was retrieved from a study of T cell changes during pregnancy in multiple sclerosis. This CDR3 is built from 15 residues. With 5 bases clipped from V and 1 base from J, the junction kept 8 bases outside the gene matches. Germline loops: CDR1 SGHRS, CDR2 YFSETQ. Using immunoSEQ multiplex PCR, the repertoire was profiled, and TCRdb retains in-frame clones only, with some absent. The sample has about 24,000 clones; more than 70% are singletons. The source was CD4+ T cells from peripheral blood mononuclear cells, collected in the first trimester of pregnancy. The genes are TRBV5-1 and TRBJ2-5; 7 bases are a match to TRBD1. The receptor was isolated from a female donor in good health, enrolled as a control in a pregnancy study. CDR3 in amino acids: CASRTTGMGQETQYF. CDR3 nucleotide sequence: TGCGCCAGCAGGACGACAGGGATGGGCCAAGAGACCCAGTACTTC.